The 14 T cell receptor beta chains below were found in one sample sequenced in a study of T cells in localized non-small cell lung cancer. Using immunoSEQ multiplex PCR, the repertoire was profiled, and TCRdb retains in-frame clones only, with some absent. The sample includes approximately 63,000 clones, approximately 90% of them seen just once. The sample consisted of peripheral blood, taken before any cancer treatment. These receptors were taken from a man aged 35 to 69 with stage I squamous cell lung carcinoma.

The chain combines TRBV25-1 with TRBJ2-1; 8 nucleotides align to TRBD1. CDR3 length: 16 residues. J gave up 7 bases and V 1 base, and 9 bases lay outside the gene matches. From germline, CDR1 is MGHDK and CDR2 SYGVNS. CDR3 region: CASSEFGQGGRNEQFF. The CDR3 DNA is TGTGCCAGCAGTGAATTCGGACAGGGAGGACGGAATGAGCAGTTCTTC.

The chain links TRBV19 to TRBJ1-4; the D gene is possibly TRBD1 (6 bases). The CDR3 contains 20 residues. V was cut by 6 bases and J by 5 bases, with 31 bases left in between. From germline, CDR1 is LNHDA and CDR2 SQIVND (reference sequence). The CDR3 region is CASRKRFGGRTVEANEKLFF. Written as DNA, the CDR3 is TGTGCCAGTAGGAAACGGTTCGGGGGGCGAACGGTAGAGGCCAATGAAAAACTGTTTTTT.

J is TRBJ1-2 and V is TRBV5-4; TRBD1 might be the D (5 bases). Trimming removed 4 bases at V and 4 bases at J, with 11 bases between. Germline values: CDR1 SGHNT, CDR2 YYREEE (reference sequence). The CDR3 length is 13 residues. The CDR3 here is CASSADSLYGYTF. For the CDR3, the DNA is TGTGCCAGCAGCGCCGACAGCCTCTATGGCTACACCTTC.

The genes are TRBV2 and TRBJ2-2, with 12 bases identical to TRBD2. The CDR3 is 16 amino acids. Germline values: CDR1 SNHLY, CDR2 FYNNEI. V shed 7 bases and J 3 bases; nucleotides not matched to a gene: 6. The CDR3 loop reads CASKRLAGVDTGELFF. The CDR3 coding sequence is TGTGCCAGCAAGCGACTAGCGGGAGTGGACACCGGGGAGCTGTTTTTT.

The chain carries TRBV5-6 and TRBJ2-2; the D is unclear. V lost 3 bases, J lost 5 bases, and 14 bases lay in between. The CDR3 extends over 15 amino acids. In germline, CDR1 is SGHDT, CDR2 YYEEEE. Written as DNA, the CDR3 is TGTGCCAGCAGCTCGCCTGTTATCACTACCGGGGAGCTGTTTTTT. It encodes CASSSPVITTGELFF.

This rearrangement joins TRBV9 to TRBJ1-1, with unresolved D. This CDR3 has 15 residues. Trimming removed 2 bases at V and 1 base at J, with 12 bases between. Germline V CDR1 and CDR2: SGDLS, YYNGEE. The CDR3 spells CASSVSWAGNTEAFF. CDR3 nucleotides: TGTGCCAGCAGCGTCTCATGGGCAGGGAACACTGAAGCTTTCTTT.

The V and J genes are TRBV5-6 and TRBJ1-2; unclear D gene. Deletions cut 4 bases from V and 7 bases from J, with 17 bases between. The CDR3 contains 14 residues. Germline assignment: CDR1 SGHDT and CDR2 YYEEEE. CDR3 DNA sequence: TGTGCCAGCAGCCAAGGGCGAGGTTGGGGTGGCTACACCTTC. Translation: CASSQGRGWGGYTF.

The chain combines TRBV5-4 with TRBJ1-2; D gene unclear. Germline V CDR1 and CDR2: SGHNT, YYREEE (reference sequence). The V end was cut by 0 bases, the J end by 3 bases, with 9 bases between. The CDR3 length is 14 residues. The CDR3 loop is CASSLGARDYGYTF. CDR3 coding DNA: TGTGCCAGCAGCTTGGGGGCCCGGGACTATGGCTACACCTTC.

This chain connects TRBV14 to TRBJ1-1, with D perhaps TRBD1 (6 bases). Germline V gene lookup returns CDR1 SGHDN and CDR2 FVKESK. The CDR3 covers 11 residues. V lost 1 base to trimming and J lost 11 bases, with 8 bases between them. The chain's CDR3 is CASSQGGGAFF. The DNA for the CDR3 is TGTGCCAGCAGCCAAGGAGGGGGGGCTTTCTTT.

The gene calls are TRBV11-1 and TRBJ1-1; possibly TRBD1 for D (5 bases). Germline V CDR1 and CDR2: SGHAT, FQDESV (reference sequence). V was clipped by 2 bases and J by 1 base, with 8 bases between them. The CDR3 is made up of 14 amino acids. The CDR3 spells CASSLPGQNTEAFF. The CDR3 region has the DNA TGTGCCAGCAGCTTACCGGGGCAGAACACTGAAGCTTTCTTT.

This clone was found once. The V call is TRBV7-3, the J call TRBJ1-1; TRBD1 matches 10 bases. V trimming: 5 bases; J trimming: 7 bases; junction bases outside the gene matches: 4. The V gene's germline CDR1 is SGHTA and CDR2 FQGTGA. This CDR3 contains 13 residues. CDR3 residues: CASSVGTGDEAFF. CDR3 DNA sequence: TGTGCCAGCAGCGTGGGGACAGGGGATGAAGCTTTCTTT.

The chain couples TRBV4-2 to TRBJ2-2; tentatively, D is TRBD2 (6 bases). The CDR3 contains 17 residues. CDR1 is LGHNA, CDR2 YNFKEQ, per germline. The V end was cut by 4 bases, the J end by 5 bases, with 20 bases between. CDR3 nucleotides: TGTGCCAGCAGCCCCTACACGGGACTCCGACGGACCGGGGAGCTGTTTTTT. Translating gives CASSPYTGLRRTGELFF.

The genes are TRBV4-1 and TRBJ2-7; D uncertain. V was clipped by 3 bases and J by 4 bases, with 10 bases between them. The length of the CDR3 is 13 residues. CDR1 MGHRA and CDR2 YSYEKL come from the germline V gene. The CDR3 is CASSQTMTYEQYF. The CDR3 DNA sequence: TGCGCCAGCAGCCAGACCATGACTTACGAGCAGTACTTC.

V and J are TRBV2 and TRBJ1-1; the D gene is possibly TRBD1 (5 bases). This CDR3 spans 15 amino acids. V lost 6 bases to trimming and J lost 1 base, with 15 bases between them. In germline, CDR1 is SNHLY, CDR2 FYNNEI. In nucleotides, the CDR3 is TGTGCCAGCAGGCTGATCGGACAAACGAACACTGAAGCTTTCTTT. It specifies CASRLIGQTNTEAFF.